This is a list of T cell receptor beta chains from one sample in a study of glioma-infiltrating T cells after dendritic cell vaccination. Sequenced by immunoSEQ multiplex PCR; TCRdb stores in-frame clones only, minus some. There are 91,000 or so clones in the sample; 75% to 90% occur only once, and about 5% lies in the top ten. The material sequenced was blood, taken after dendritic cell vaccination. These receptors were taken from a human donor with glioblastoma. The CDR3 runs from the conserved cysteine through the conserved F or W. A D gene is named only where the DNA matches it firmly. Clone size appears in some rows only: once, few, many, or a class for an expanded clone.

size	D	V	J	DNA	CDR3
NA	TRBD1	TRBV5-1	TRBJ1-5	TGCGCCAGCAGTATCGGGACAGGGATGAGGGAGCCCCAGCATTTT	CASSIGTGMREPQHF
once	TRBD1	TRBV11-2	TRBJ2-3	TGTGCCAGCAGCCCGAGGACAGGGTTTAAAGCAGATACGCAGTATTTT	CASSPRTGFKADTQYF
NA	TRBD1	TRBV7-9	TRBJ1-5	TGTGCCAGCAGCGCGACAGGGAATCGGAATCAGCCCCAGCATTTT	CASSATGNRNQPQHF
NA	NA	TRBV12-5	TRBJ2-7	TGTGCTAGTGGTTTGGGACAGTCCTACGAGCAGTACTTC	CASGLGQSYEQYF
NA	NA	TRBV6-1	TRBJ2-5	TGTGCCAGCAGTCATGGGGGAGGACAAGAGACCCAGTACTTC	CASSHGGGQETQYF
NA	NA	TRBV30	TRBJ2-7	TGTGCCTGGAAGACTAGTACCGATGAGCAGTACTTC	CAWKTSTDEQYF
NA	TRBD1	TRBV19	TRBJ1-2	TGTGCCAGTAGTATTTTGGGACAGGTCTATGGCTACACCTTC	CASSILGQVYGYTF
NA	NA	TRBV7-2	TRBJ2-2	TGTGCCAGCAGCTTCCTCGCCGGGGAGCTGTTTTTT	CASSFLAGELFF
once	TRBD1	TRBV11-2	TRBJ1-1	TGTGCCAGCAGCTTATTGGGGACAGGGGGCACTGAAGCTTTCTTT	CASSLLGTGGTEAFF
NA	TRBD2	TRBV5-1	TRBJ2-7	TGCGCCAGCAGCTCGTTTAGGACTAGCGGGATCCCCGAGCAGTACTTC	CASSSFRTSGIPEQYF
once	TRBD1	TRBV27	TRBJ2-2	TGTGCCGGGGGCTACAGGGGCACCGGGGAGCTGTTTTTT	CAGGYRGTGELFF
NA	NA	TRBV19	TRBJ2-3	TGTGCCAGTAGTAGGCTGGTCGGCACAGATACGCAGTATTTT	CASSRLVGTDTQYF
NA	NA	TRBV5-1	TRBJ1-2	TGCGCCAGCAGCAGCGGGGACGTTGGAGGCTACACCTTC	CASSSGDVGGYTF
NA	NA	TRBV6-5	TRBJ2-3	TGTGCCAGCAGTTACGGAAAGGGGTCTAGCACAGATACGCAGTATTTT	CASSYGKGSSTDTQYF
once	NA	TRBV7-2	TRBJ2-7	TGTGCCAGCAGCTTAGGCAGGTCGCTGTACGAGCAGTACTTC	CASSLGRSLYEQYF
NA	NA	TRBV5-5	TRBJ1-4	TGTGCCAGCAGCATCTCAGGGTGGTATTATGAAAAACTGTTTTTT	CASSISGWYYEKLFF
NA	NA	TRBV19	TRBJ1-5	TGTGCCAGTAGTATAGGAGTCGCACAGCCCCAGCATTTT	CASSIGVAQPQHF
NA	TRBD1	TRBV27	TRBJ1-2	TGTGCCAGCAGTCCGACAGGGAACTATGGCTACACCTTC	CASSPTGNYGYTF
NA	TRBD1	TRBV9	TRBJ1-2	TGTGCCAGCAGCCGTCCCGCAGGGGGCAGGTATGGCTACACCTTC	CASSRPAGGRYGYTF
NA	NA	TRBV2	TRBJ1-5	TGTGCCAGCAATAACCAGGGAGGGAGCAATCAGCCCCAGCATTTT	CASNNQGGSNQPQHF
NA	NA	TRBV5-4	TRBJ2-3	TGTGCCAGCAGCTTCCGGGGAGGCACAGATACGCAGTATTTT	CASSFRGGTDTQYF
NA	NA	TRBV29-1	TRBJ2-7	TGCAGCGTCCGGGACAATTCCTACGAGCAGTACTTC	CSVRDNSYEQYF
once	NA	TRBV6-5	TRBJ2-7	TGTGCCAGCAGTTACGGAGGTCTTTACGAGCAGTACTTC	CASSYGGLYEQYF
NA	TRBD2	TRBV27	TRBJ2-2	TGTGCCAGCAGTCTAGCGGGAGGCAACACCGGGGAGCTGTTTTTT	CASSLAGGNTGELFF
NA	NA	TRBV5-1	TRBJ2-2	TGCGCCAGCAGCCCCCAGGGGTCCGGGGAGCTGTTTTTT	CASSPQGSGELFF
NA	NA	TRBV19	TRBJ1-3	TGTGCCAGTAACACGGGGGGAAACACCATATATTTT	CASNTGGNTIYF
NA	TRBD2	TRBV9	TRBJ2-7	TGTGCCAGCAGCTTCCTAGCGGGAGAACAATACGAGCAGTACTTC	CASSFLAGEQYEQYF
few	TRBD1	TRBV27	TRBJ1-5	TGTGCCAGCAGGTCAGGGGGCGCCAGCAATCAGCCCCAGCATTTT	CASRSGGASNQPQHF
NA	TRBD1	TRBV5-4	TRBJ1-1	TGTGCCAGCAGGTCACAGGGGATCTCGCGGGCTTTCTTT	CASRSQGISRAFF
NA	NA	TRBV5-4	TRBJ2-5	TGTGCCAGCAGCGGGAGAGGGGTAGGGGGTCTCGGTGAGACCCAGTACTTC	CASSGRGVGGLGETQYF
NA	TRBD1	TRBV6-1	TRBJ1-2	TGTGCCAGCAGTGAAGTATTTCGACAGGGGATAGGAGGCTACACCTTC	CASSEVFRQGIGGYTF
NA	NA	TRBV27	TRBJ2-3	TGTGCCAGCAGTTTACCCGGGGGTAGCACAGATACGCAGTATTTT	CASSLPGGSTDTQYF
NA	NA	TRBV2	TRBJ1-2	TGTGCCAGCAACCGGGAGGGGCCGACCAACTATGGCTACACCTTC	CASNREGPTNYGYTF
once	TRBD2	TRBV6-1	TRBJ2-7	TGTGCCAGCAGTGAATGGGAGGGCCGGGATCGTGGGGAGCAGTACTTC	CASSEWEGRDRGEQYF
NA	NA	TRBV5-8	TRBJ2-2	TGTGCCAGCAGCTTGGCCAGGGGATTCACCGGGGAGCTGTTTTTT	CASSLARGFTGELFF
NA	TRBD1	TRBV5-1	TRBJ2-7	TGCGCCAGCAGCTTGGCCCCGGGACAGGGGGCCCTATCCTACGAGCAGTACTTC	CASSLAPGQGALSYEQYF
NA	NA	TRBV5-4	TRBJ2-2	TGTGCCAGCAGCCGGGGACAGAACACCGGGGAGCTGTTTTTT	CASSRGQNTGELFF
NA	TRBD2	TRBV27	TRBJ2-5	TGTGCCAGCAGTCCGCTAGCGGGGGGGAAGAGGGAGACCCAGTACTTC	CASSPLAGGKRETQYF
NA	TRBD2	TRBV19	TRBJ2-7	TGTGCCAGTCAGCGAGCGGGGGCGCGAGTTAACGAGCAGTACTTC	CASQRAGARVNEQYF
NA	NA	TRBV18	TRBJ1-5	TGTGCCAGCTCTCTCGACACAAACAATCAGCCCCAGCATTTT	CASSLDTNNQPQHF
NA	TRBD2	TRBV5-1	TRBJ2-7	TGCGCCAGCAGCAATAGCGGGGGGGCCTACGAGCAGTACTTC	CASSNSGGAYEQYF
few	NA	TRBV19	TRBJ2-7	TGTGCCTCTAGGGGGTTTTCCGAGCAGTACTTC	CASRGFSEQYF
NA	TRBD2	TRBV28	TRBJ2-1	TGTGCCAGCAGACCCGGGACTAGCCTTCTCGAGCAGTTCTTC	CASRPGTSLLEQFF
NA	NA	TRBV7-3	TRBJ2-3	TGTGCCAGCAGCCCCGGGACTAGCACAGATACGCAGTATTTT	CASSPGTSTDTQYF
NA	TRBD2	TRBV5-1	TRBJ2-5	TGCGCCAGCACCAGGACTAGCGGTAAAGAGACCCAGTACTTC	CASTRTSGKETQYF
NA	TRBD1	TRBV2	TRBJ1-5	TGTGCCAGCAGTGATCTATTGACAGGGAGCAATCAGCCCCAGCATTTT	CASSDLLTGSNQPQHF
NA	TRBD1	TRBV18	TRBJ1-4	TGTGCCAGCTCACCACAAGGGCCGGGACAGGGTGATGAAAAACTGTTTTTT	CASSPQGPGQGDEKLFF
NA	TRBD1	TRBV18	TRBJ1-4	TGTGCCAGCTCACCTCGTGACAGGGGAAAACTGTTTTTT	CASSPRDRGKLFF
NA	NA	TRBV5-6	TRBJ1-2	TGTGCCAGCAGCCTAAGGCGGTCAACCCTTAGGTATGGCTACACCTTC	CASSLRRSTLRYGYTF
NA	NA	TRBV6-5	TRBJ2-7	TGTGCCAGCAGTTACGTAGGGCTCGGAGGTGAGCAGTACTTC	CASSYVGLGGEQYF
NA	TRBD2	TRBV30	TRBJ2-1	TGTGCCTGGAGTCCAGCGGGGGGGCCTTATGCTGAGCAGTTCTTC	CAWSPAGGPYAEQFF
NA	TRBD2	TRBV27	TRBJ2-1	TGTGCCAGCAGTTTTGAGGGAGGGAACGATGAGCAGTTCTTC	CASSFEGGNDEQFF
NA	NA	TRBV2	TRBJ1-2	TGTGCCAGCAGTGAAATCGGGGGGTCCAACTATGGCTACACCTTC	CASSEIGGSNYGYTF